These T cell receptor beta chains were read from a single sample in a study of neurological immune-mediated disorders. TCRdb redid the calling of the 5' RACE reads with MiXCR, one entry per CDR3 protein. The sample has roughly 76,000 distinct CDR3 sequences, 2.5% to 4% seen once. Sequencing was performed on PBMCs. These receptors all come from a woman aged 45-60 years with multiple sclerosis. Each CDR3 is given with its conserved first and last residue. A D gene is named only where the DNA matches it firmly. Size is omitted from some rows. Given values are once, few, many or a class for expanded clones.

clone_size: many; v_call: TRBV5-1; j_call: TRBJ2-5; d_call: TRBD2; cdr3_aa: CASSLTSGRVETQYF; cdr3_nt: TGCGCCAGCAGCTTGACTAGCGGGAGGGTTGAGACCCAGTACTTC
clone_size: many; v_call: TRBV5-1; j_call: TRBJ2-3; d_call: NA; cdr3_aa: CASSRDPSTDTQYF; cdr3_nt: TGCGCCAGCAGTCGGGACCCTAGCACAGATACGCAGTATTTT
clone_size: many; v_call: TRBV11-2; j_call: TRBJ1-2; d_call: NA; cdr3_aa: CASSYSWGTRRDYGYTF; cdr3_nt: TGTGCCAGCAGCTACTCTTGGGGGACACGACGGGACTATGGCTACACCTTC
clone_size: many; v_call: TRBV27; j_call: TRBJ2-5; d_call: NA; cdr3_aa: CASSFRAAETQYF; cdr3_nt: TGTGCCAGCAGTTTTCGGGCTGCGGAGACCCAGTACTTC
clone_size: many; v_call: TRBV7-9; j_call: TRBJ2-1; d_call: NA; cdr3_aa: CASLPSGSYNEQFF; cdr3_nt: TGTGCCAGCCTACCGAGCGGTTCCTACAATGAGCAGTTCTTC
clone_size: many; v_call: TRBV5-1; j_call: TRBJ1-2; d_call: NA; cdr3_aa: CASSLGAGTNYGYTF; cdr3_nt: TGCGCCAGCAGCTTGGGTGCCGGAACTAACTATGGCTACACCTTC
clone_size: many; v_call: TRBV5-1; j_call: TRBJ2-1; d_call: TRBD1; cdr3_aa: CASSLVGQASYNEQFF; cdr3_nt: TGCGCCAGCAGCTTGGTGGGACAGGCATCCTACAATGAGCAGTTCTTC
clone_size: many; v_call: TRBV12-3/TRBV12-4; j_call: TRBJ1-2; d_call: NA; cdr3_aa: CASSPREGYGYTF; cdr3_nt: TGTGCCAGCAGCCCCAGGGAAGGGTATGGCTACACCTTC
clone_size: many; v_call: TRBV28; j_call: TRBJ2-7; d_call: NA; cdr3_aa: CASHPLRGAYEQYF; cdr3_nt: TGTGCCAGCCATCCTTTACGGGGCGCTTACGAGCAGTACTTC
clone_size: many; v_call: TRBV6-5; j_call: TRBJ2-1; d_call: TRBD1; cdr3_aa: CASSSEGQGDEQFF; cdr3_nt: TGTGCCAGCAGTTCGGAGGGACAGGGAGATGAGCAGTTCTTC
clone_size: many; v_call: TRBV20-1; j_call: TRBJ2-1; d_call: NA; cdr3_aa: CSARDLKSQSRNEQFF; cdr3_nt: TGCAGTGCTAGAGATCTTAAGAGTCAATCCCGCAATGAGCAGTTCTTC
clone_size: many; v_call: TRBV7-2; j_call: TRBJ2-1; d_call: TRBD1; cdr3_aa: CASSSGQGPYNEQFF; cdr3_nt: TGTGCCAGCAGCTCGGGACAGGGTCCCTACAATGAGCAGTTCTTC
clone_size: many; v_call: TRBV4-1; j_call: TRBJ2-3; d_call: TRBD2; cdr3_aa: CASSQGTSGRGGLTDTQYF; cdr3_nt: TGCGCCAGCAGCCAAGGGACTAGCGGGAGAGGTGGGCTAACAGATACGCAGTATTTT
clone_size: many; v_call: TRBV15; j_call: TRBJ2-4; d_call: NA; cdr3_aa: CATSKGTSGSRDIQYF; cdr3_nt: TGTGCCACCAGCAAAGGGACGAGTGGGTCTCGGGACATTCAGTACTTC
clone_size: many; v_call: TRBV19; j_call: TRBJ2-1; d_call: NA; cdr3_aa: CASSPSMGNNEQFF; cdr3_nt: TGTGCCAGTAGTCCCTCAATGGGTAACAATGAGCAGTTCTTC
clone_size: many; v_call: TRBV7-3; j_call: TRBJ1-1; d_call: NA; cdr3_aa: CASSFRPSVAEAFF; cdr3_nt: TGTGCCAGCAGCTTTCGGCCTAGCGTAGCTGAAGCTTTCTTT
clone_size: many; v_call: TRBV27; j_call: TRBJ1-6; d_call: TRBD1; cdr3_aa: CASSFGTGYSPLHF; cdr3_nt: TGTGCCAGCAGTTTTGGGACAGGGTATTCACCCCTCCACTTT
clone_size: many; v_call: TRBV27; j_call: TRBJ1-6; d_call: NA; cdr3_aa: CASSPLLTGYNSPLHF; cdr3_nt: TGTGCCAGCAGCCCACTCTTGACAGGCTATAATTCACCCCTCCACTTT
clone_size: NA; v_call: TRBV9; j_call: TRBJ2-1; d_call: NA; cdr3_aa: CASSVAPGTGKTYNEQFF; cdr3_nt: TGTGCCAGCAGCGTAGCCCCGGGTACAGGCAAAACCTACAATGAGCAGTTCTTC
clone_size: many; v_call: TRBV18; j_call: TRBJ1-1; d_call: NA; cdr3_aa: CASSPTWATEAFF; cdr3_nt: TGTGCCAGCTCACCGACCTGGGCCACTGAAGCTTTCTTT
clone_size: many; v_call: TRBV20-1; j_call: TRBJ1-1; d_call: NA; cdr3_aa: CSARDPQVTEAFF; cdr3_nt: TGCAGTGCTAGAGATCCCCAGGTCACTGAAGCTTTCTTT
clone_size: many; v_call: TRBV9; j_call: TRBJ2-1; d_call: NA; cdr3_aa: CASSVDPDPTYNEQFF; cdr3_nt: TGTGCCAGCAGCGTAGACCCGGACCCGACCTACAATGAGCAGTTCTTC
clone_size: many; v_call: TRBV5-1; j_call: TRBJ2-7; d_call: NA; cdr3_aa: CASSLSRSSYEQYF; cdr3_nt: TGCGCCAGCAGCTTGAGTAGATCCTCCTACGAGCAGTACTTC
clone_size: many; v_call: TRBV20-1; j_call: TRBJ2-1; d_call: TRBD2; cdr3_aa: CSARVAGAYNEQFF; cdr3_nt: TGCAGTGCTAGAGTAGCGGGAGCTTACAATGAGCAGTTCTTC
clone_size: many; v_call: TRBV7-2; j_call: TRBJ2-7; d_call: NA; cdr3_aa: CASSLRAAWGYEQYF; cdr3_nt: TGTGCCAGCAGCTTAAGGGCCGCTTGGGGCTACGAGCAGTACTTC